This T cell receptor (beta chain) stems from a study of T cells in Graves' hyperthyroidism and ophthalmopathy. Graves' hyperthyroidism showing no ophthalmopathy progression within 18 months was considered stable. RNA transcripts served as the template for amplifying TCR beta CDR3 regions. Researchers ran a first-round RT-PCR on the TCR CDR3 using the HTBI primer set. MiXCR, applied by TCRdb to the multiplex PCR reads, yields one record per CDR3 protein. The repertoire holds approximately 870,000 distinct CDR3 sequences, with more than 30% as singletons. This CDR3 region has 14 residues. Trimming removed 0 bases at V and 1 base at J, with 4 bases between. Germline V gives CDR1 SGDLS, CDR2 YYNGEE. Many counts were recorded for this clonotype.

Sequences were obtained from blood. The TCR was taken from a man aged 18 to 29 with Graves' hyperthyroidism. The chain employs TRBV9 and TRBJ2-2, with D unclear. The CDR3 loop reads CASSVAVNTGELFF. The CDR3 nucleotides are TGTGCCAGCAGCGTAGCCGTGAACACCGGGGAGCTGTTTTTT. Full variable domain (missing parts from reference TRBV9 and TRBJ2-2): DSGVTQTPKHLITATGQRVTLRCSPRSGDLSVYWYQQSLDQGLQFLIQYYNGEERAKGNILERFSAQQFPDLHSELNLSSLELGDSALYFCASSVAVNTGELFFGEGSRLTVL.